A selection of T cell receptor beta chains follows, all from one sample in a study of regulatory T cells in long-lasting Graves disease. TCRdb used MiXCR to reprocess the multiplex PCR reads, holding one entry per CDR3 protein. The sample consists of about 240,000 distinct CDR3 sequences, 20% to 25% of them appearing once. Sample: peripheral blood mononuclear cells (PBMCs), taken at new diagnosis, from a patient treated with antithyroid drugs. These receptors all stem from a female donor with Graves disease. Both conserved end residues are part of each CDR3. The D gene is left open where the match is weak. Part of the rows lack a size; the others show once, few, many or a class for expanded clones.

clone_size: many; d_call: TRBD1; v_call: TRBV7-9; j_call: TRBJ1-3; cdr3_length: 18; cdr3_aa: CASSSYGTGSSSGNTIYF; cdr3_nt: TGTGCCAGCAGCTCCTATGGGACAGGGAGTTCCTCTGGAAACACCATATATTTT
clone_size: many; d_call: TRBD1; v_call: TRBV29-1; j_call: TRBJ2-5; cdr3_length: 13; cdr3_aa: CSVEGTGGHFQYF; cdr3_nt: TGCAGCGTTGAAGGGACAGGGGGCCACTTCCAGTACTTC
clone_size: many; d_call: TRBD1; v_call: TRBV24-1; j_call: TRBJ1-5; cdr3_length: 14; cdr3_aa: CATSEEGAAQPQHF; cdr3_nt: TGTGCCACCAGTGAAGAGGGGGCGGCTCAGCCCCAGCATTTT
clone_size: -; d_call: -; v_call: TRBV15; j_call: TRBJ1-5; cdr3_length: 14; cdr3_aa: CATKTEGRNQPQHF; cdr3_nt: TGTGCCACCAAGACAGAGGGACGCAATCAGCCCCAGCATTTT
clone_size: -; d_call: -; v_call: TRBV7-2; j_call: TRBJ1-6; cdr3_length: 17; cdr3_aa: CASSAPGGSSYNSPLHF; cdr3_nt: TGTGCCAGCAGCGCCCCGGGGGGAAGCTCCTATAATTCACCCCTCCACTTT
clone_size: many; d_call: -; v_call: TRBV3-1; j_call: TRBJ2-7; cdr3_length: 13; cdr3_aa: CASSRGLDYEQYF; cdr3_nt: TGTGCCAGCAGCCGAGGACTGGACTACGAGCAGTACTTC
clone_size: many; d_call: -; v_call: TRBV20-1; j_call: TRBJ2-2; cdr3_length: 12; cdr3_aa: CSTNSGTGELFF; cdr3_nt: TGCAGTACCAATTCAGGGACCGGGGAGCTGTTTTTT
clone_size: -; d_call: TRBD1; v_call: TRBV5-1; j_call: TRBJ1-6; cdr3_length: 17; cdr3_aa: CASSDRDRGPNNSPLHF; cdr3_nt: TGCGCCAGCAGCGACCGGGACAGGGGCCCAAATAATTCACCCCTCCACTTT
clone_size: many; d_call: -; v_call: TRBV4-2; j_call: TRBJ1-2; cdr3_length: 14; cdr3_aa: CASSRDAEGYGYTF; cdr3_nt: TGTGCCAGCAGCCGAGACGCGGAGGGCTATGGCTACACCTTC
clone_size: few; d_call: -; v_call: TRBV4-3; j_call: TRBJ1-1; cdr3_length: 14; cdr3_aa: CASSQDRDGTEAFF; cdr3_nt: TGCGCCAGCAGCCAGGACCGGGACGGCACTGAAGCTTTCTTT
clone_size: many; d_call: -; v_call: TRBV7-3; j_call: TRBJ2-1; cdr3_length: 13; cdr3_aa: CASSWTARDEQFF; cdr3_nt: TGTGCCAGCAGTTGGACAGCCCGGGATGAGCAGTTCTTC
clone_size: many; d_call: TRBD2; v_call: TRBV2; j_call: TRBJ2-2; cdr3_length: 16; cdr3_aa: CASSATSGPRPGELFF; cdr3_nt: TGTGCCAGCAGTGCTACTAGCGGACCCCGGCCCGGGGAGCTGTTTTTT
clone_size: many; d_call: TRBD1; v_call: TRBV5-5; j_call: TRBJ2-1; cdr3_length: 15; cdr3_aa: CASSRDSSPGNEQFF; cdr3_nt: TGCGCCAGCAGCCGGGACAGCTCTCCCGGAAATGAGCAGTTCTTC
clone_size: many; d_call: TRBD1; v_call: TRBV18; j_call: TRBJ2-7; cdr3_length: 15; cdr3_aa: CASSPPGTVSYEQYF; cdr3_nt: TGTGCCAGCTCACCGCCCGGGACAGTCTCCTACGAGCAGTACTTC
clone_size: many; d_call: -; v_call: TRBV28; j_call: TRBJ2-5; cdr3_length: 14; cdr3_aa: CASSPAAGGETQYF; cdr3_nt: TGTGCCAGCAGTCCGGCGGCCGGTGGGGAGACCCAGTACTTC
clone_size: -; d_call: TRBD1; v_call: TRBV5-6; j_call: TRBJ2-6; cdr3_length: 17; cdr3_aa: CASSYTGGNSGANVLTF; cdr3_nt: TGTGCCAGCAGCTATACAGGGGGCAACTCTGGGGCCAACGTCCTGACTTTC
clone_size: many; d_call: -; v_call: TRBV20-1; j_call: TRBJ1-4; cdr3_length: 15; cdr3_aa: CSARDGETANEKLFF; cdr3_nt: TGCAGTGCCCGGGACGGCGAGACGGCTAATGAAAAACTGTTTTTT
clone_size: few; d_call: -; v_call: TRBV14; j_call: TRBJ2-5; cdr3_length: 14; cdr3_aa: CASSQEVGWETQYF; cdr3_nt: TGTGCCAGCAGCCAAGAGGTCGGGTGGGAGACCCAGTACTTC
clone_size: -; d_call: -; v_call: TRBV4-2; j_call: TRBJ2-1; cdr3_length: 16; cdr3_aa: CASSQTSGFSYNEQFF; cdr3_nt: TGTGCCAGCAGCCAAACGTCCGGGTTTTCCTACAATGAGCAGTTCTTC
clone_size: -; d_call: -; v_call: TRBV12-3/TRBV12-4; j_call: TRBJ2-2; cdr3_length: 14; cdr3_aa: CASIFGLANGELFF; cdr3_nt: TGTGCCAGCATCTTCGGGCTAGCGAACGGGGAGCTGTTTTTT
clone_size: many; d_call: -; v_call: TRBV7-2; j_call: TRBJ2-3; cdr3_length: 13; cdr3_aa: CASSTPGGSQGYF; cdr3_nt: TGTGCCAGCAGCACCCCCGGCGGCAGCCAAGGGTATTTT
clone_size: -; d_call: TRBD1; v_call: TRBV6-1; j_call: TRBJ2-7; cdr3_length: 15; cdr3_aa: CASSPWTGLSYEQYF; cdr3_nt: TGTGCCAGCAGCCCCTGGACAGGTCTTTCCTACGAGCAGTACTTC
clone_size: -; d_call: -; v_call: TRBV4-3; j_call: TRBJ2-7; cdr3_length: 14; cdr3_aa: CASRREEGAYEQYF; cdr3_nt: TGCGCCAGCAGAAGAGAGGAGGGGGCCTACGAGCAGTACTTC
clone_size: many; d_call: -; v_call: TRBV13; j_call: TRBJ2-2; cdr3_length: 16; cdr3_aa: CASSLTPSLATGELFF; cdr3_nt: TGTGCCAGCAGCTTAACCCCCTCCCTAGCGACCGGGGAGCTGTTTTTT
clone_size: few; d_call: -; v_call: TRBV19; j_call: TRBJ2-2; cdr3_length: 19; cdr3_aa: CASSIDRVKRHPGAGELFF; cdr3_nt: TGTGCCAGTAGTATAGATCGTGTGAAAAGACATCCTGGTGCCGGGGAGCTGTTTTTT
clone_size: many; d_call: TRBD2; v_call: TRBV7-2; j_call: TRBJ2-5; cdr3_length: 19; cdr3_aa: CASSSGTSGGPYYQETQYF; cdr3_nt: TGTGCCAGCAGCTCCGGGACTAGCGGGGGGCCGTACTACCAAGAGACCCAGTACTTC
clone_size: -; d_call: -; v_call: TRBV5-5; j_call: TRBJ2-5; cdr3_length: 13; cdr3_aa: CASSTGARETQYF; cdr3_nt: TGTGCCAGCAGCACCGGTGCCCGGGAGACCCAGTACTTC
clone_size: many; d_call: -; v_call: TRBV6-2/TRBV6-3; j_call: TRBJ2-1; cdr3_length: 13; cdr3_aa: CASSYSSRGEQFF; cdr3_nt: TGTGCCAGCAGTTACTCGAGTAGGGGTGAGCAGTTCTTC
clone_size: many; d_call: TRBD1; v_call: TRBV15; j_call: TRBJ2-1; cdr3_length: 16; cdr3_aa: CATSSEGQRVYNEQFF; cdr3_nt: TGTGCCACCAGCAGTGAGGGACAGAGAGTCTACAATGAGCAGTTCTTC
clone_size: -; d_call: -; v_call: TRBV20-1; j_call: TRBJ1-2; cdr3_length: 13; cdr3_aa: CSARVGARAAYTF; cdr3_nt: TGCAGTGCTAGGGTGGGGGCCAGAGCTGCCTACACCTTC
clone_size: many; d_call: TRBD2; v_call: TRBV7-9; j_call: TRBJ2-7; cdr3_length: 13; cdr3_aa: CASKHSGVYEQYF; cdr3_nt: TGTGCCAGTAAACATAGCGGGGTCTACGAGCAGTACTTC
clone_size: many; d_call: -; v_call: TRBV2; j_call: TRBJ2-1; cdr3_length: 20; cdr3_aa: CASSEPGTVKGQGGNNEQFF; cdr3_nt: TGTGCCAGCAGTGAGCCTGGGACGGTTAAGGGCCAGGGGGGGAACAATGAGCAGTTCTTC
clone_size: -; d_call: -; v_call: TRBV7-2; j_call: TRBJ2-5; cdr3_length: 13; cdr3_aa: CASSVVPGETQYF; cdr3_nt: TGTGCCAGCAGCGTAGTTCCAGGAGAGACCCAGTACTTC
clone_size: -; d_call: -; v_call: TRBV9; j_call: TRBJ1-5; cdr3_length: 14; cdr3_aa: CASSKGKRNQPQHF; cdr3_nt: TGTGCCAGCAGCAAAGGGAAGCGGAATCAGCCCCAGCATTTT
clone_size: many; d_call: TRBD2; v_call: TRBV20-1; j_call: TRBJ2-5; cdr3_length: 13; cdr3_aa: CSAHTSGQETQYF; cdr3_nt: TGCAGTGCGCATACTAGCGGACAAGAGACCCAGTACTTC
clone_size: -; d_call: -; v_call: TRBV6-1; j_call: TRBJ1-5; cdr3_length: 17; cdr3_aa: CASSLSGGARSNQPQHF; cdr3_nt: TGTGCCAGCAGTTTATCCGGGGGGGCTCGGAGCAATCAGCCCCAGCATTTT
clone_size: many; d_call: -; v_call: TRBV9; j_call: TRBJ2-1; cdr3_length: 14; cdr3_aa: CASSPTGSYNEQFF; cdr3_nt: TGTGCCAGCAGCCCTACGGGGTCCTACAATGAGCAGTTCTTC
clone_size: many; d_call: -; v_call: TRBV4-3; j_call: TRBJ2-3; cdr3_length: 16; cdr3_aa: CASSQAYARSTDTQYF; cdr3_nt: TGCGCCAGCAGCCAAGCTTATGCACGAAGCACAGATACGCAGTATTTT
clone_size: many; d_call: -; v_call: TRBV11-2; j_call: TRBJ2-3; cdr3_length: 17; cdr3_aa: CASSQDRQGSGTDTQYF; cdr3_nt: TGTGCCAGCAGCCAAGATAGGCAGGGCTCGGGCACAGATACGCAGTATTTT
clone_size: many; d_call: TRBD2; v_call: TRBV20-1; j_call: TRBJ2-1; cdr3_length: 15; cdr3_aa: CSAPPAGGRAGEQFF; cdr3_nt: TGCAGTGCTCCTCCCGCGGGAGGGAGGGCCGGGGAGCAGTTCTTC
clone_size: -; d_call: TRBD2; v_call: TRBV7-2; j_call: TRBJ2-3; cdr3_length: 15; cdr3_aa: CASSGLAGGTDTQYF; cdr3_nt: TGTGCCAGCAGCGGGCTGGCGGGGGGCACAGATACGCAGTATTTT
clone_size: many; d_call: TRBD1; v_call: TRBV18; j_call: TRBJ1-1; cdr3_length: 16; cdr3_aa: CASSPTAGQMNTEAFF; cdr3_nt: TGTGCCAGCTCACCCACCGCGGGACAGATGAACACTGAAGCTTTCTTT
clone_size: -; d_call: TRBD2; v_call: TRBV7-2; j_call: TRBJ2-5; cdr3_length: 17; cdr3_aa: CASSSRTSGRIGETPYF; cdr3_nt: TGCGCCAGCAGCTCCCGGACTAGCGGGAGGATCGGAGAGACCCCGTACTTC
clone_size: many; d_call: -; v_call: TRBV10-3; j_call: TRBJ1-1; cdr3_length: 14; cdr3_aa: CAIRLDSANTEAFF; cdr3_nt: TGTGCCATCAGGTTGGACAGTGCGAACACTGAAGCTTTCTTT
clone_size: few; d_call: -; v_call: TRBV19; j_call: TRBJ1-6; cdr3_length: 13; cdr3_aa: CASSMTVGSPLHF; cdr3_nt: TGTGCCAGTAGTATGACGGTAGGGTCACCCCTCCACTTT
clone_size: many; d_call: -; v_call: TRBV7-6; j_call: TRBJ2-7; cdr3_length: 14; cdr3_aa: CASSLEGGPYEQYF; cdr3_nt: TGTGCCAGCAGCTTAGAGGGGGGGCCCTACGAGCAGTACTTC
clone_size: few; d_call: TRBD1; v_call: TRBV5-1; j_call: TRBJ2-1; cdr3_length: 16; cdr3_aa: CASSLGQGSAYNEQFF; cdr3_nt: TGCGCCAGCAGCTTGGGACAGGGCTCGGCCTACAATGAGCAGTTCTTC
clone_size: -; d_call: TRBD2; v_call: TRBV5-4; j_call: TRBJ2-7; cdr3_length: 15; cdr3_aa: CASSFRSGRFYEQYF; cdr3_nt: TGTGCCAGCAGCTTTCGCAGCGGGAGATTTTACGAGCAGTACTTC
clone_size: many; d_call: TRBD2; v_call: TRBV20-1; j_call: TRBJ2-1; cdr3_length: 17; cdr3_aa: CSARVGGGVERYNEQFF; cdr3_nt: TGCAGTGCTAGAGTCGGGGGGGGAGTTGAACGCTACAATGAGCAGTTCTTC
clone_size: many; d_call: -; v_call: TRBV20-1; j_call: TRBJ2-3; cdr3_length: 16; cdr3_aa: CSARDPLRGQSDTQYF; cdr3_nt: TGCAGTGCTAGAGATCCCCTGCGTGGGCAGTCAGATACGCAGTATTTT
clone_size: many; d_call: TRBD1; v_call: TRBV5-1; j_call: TRBJ1-1; cdr3_length: 15; cdr3_aa: CASSQMLGGGTEAFF; cdr3_nt: TGTGCCAGCAGCCAGATGTTAGGGGGCGGCACTGAAGCTTTCTTT